The sample holds a few counts of the clone carrying this TCR beta chain. These data are taken from a study of TIL therapy for anti-PD-1-resistant metastatic lung cancer. Sample time point: pre-treatment sample, taken before nivolumab and TIL therapy. Stage 4 NSCLC adults joined between late 2017 and January 2020. This was the immunoSEQ v3 assay. Sequencing depth was 2 million to 2.5 million read pairs for survey level, roughly 5-6.5 million for deep. TCRdb keeps only in-frame clones here, not all; method: immunoSEQ multiplex PCR. The sample gives about 60,000 clones, 69% of which show up once; around 6.1% is in the top ten. The germline V gene has CDR1 KGHSH and CDR2 LQKENI. CDR3 size: 15 residues. Losses at the gene ends were 5 bases for V and 4 bases for J; bases not matched to a gene: 9.

The TCR sequence derives from a person aged 25 to 85 with non-small cell lung cancer. The sequencing here drew on blood, taken at baseline. J is TRBJ1-1 and V is TRBV18, with TRBD1 matching over 8 bases. CDR3: CASSSGQGLGTEAFF. The CDR3 nucleotides are TGTGCCAGCTCATCAGGACAGGGCTTGGGCACTGAAGCTTTCTTT. Using reference TRBV18 and TRBJ1-1 for the parts outside the CDR3, the full variable domain is NAGVMQNPRHLVRRRGQEARLRCSPMKGHSHVYWYRQLPEEGLKFMVYLQKENIIDESGMPKERFSAEFPKEGPSILRIQQVVRGDSAAYFCASSSGQGLGTEAFFGQGTRLTVV.